A single T cell receptor (beta chain) is shown here with its context. Only a few counts were recorded for this clonotype. No antigen is known for it. One base away there is no much larger clone; base qualities are not given. This specimen comes from a study of response to subunit inactivated influenza vaccine (dated by TCRdb to 2017 to 2018). General notes on the study: Deep quantitative T cell receptor repertoire profiling was used in the study to track responses to a trivalent subunit inactivated influenza vaccine. The research as a whole found: It was suggested by the authors that each seasonal influenza vaccination may recruit only a limited number of new T cells.

The CDR3 starts with the cysteine, ends with the phenylalanine, and has 15 residues. The CDR3 DNA has 45 bases and is translated from base 1. The germline ends are 10 bases apart after V is trimmed by 1 base and J by 2 bases. The CDR1 and CDR2 encoded by the germline V gene (reference sequence) are SEHNR and FQNEAQ. Library generation was performed with RT-PCR. For sequencing, an Illumina HiSeq 2500 was employed. The raw public data were reprocessed by TCRdb itself: fastp quality trimming at Q25, MiXCR clonotype calling, in-frame beta chains only. Duplicate CDR3 protein sequences are folded into a single record with the most common DNA and genes. This sample comprises 650,000 to 800,000 distinct CDR3 sequences, approximately 15% of them detected only once. The ten largest clones represent approximately 7% of the sample.

The sample in question was PBMCs from blood, obtained around 15 days before vaccination. The source is a man between 50 and 59 years old who received an inactivated influenza vaccine. Donor details come from another sample of the same person, matched by shared clones. Recombination linked TRBV7-9 to TRBJ2-3, with the D gene possibly TRBD1 or TRBD2, each one fitting 5 bases. The DNA is as follows: TGTGCCAGCAGCTTAGAGGGACGGGACACAGATACGCAGTATTTT. Its protein product is CASSLEGRDTDTQYF.